This entry is about one TCR beta chain. Its antigen is not known. These data belong to a study of cytomegalovirus exposure and HLA in healthy donors. Study-level information: Earlier, fewer than 130 million unique TCR beta sequences were recovered from around 190 million T cells by an analysis. The study, taken as a whole, reports: Some public TCRs appeared in many individuals, while most sequences were rare.

Trimming cost V 2 bases and J 14 bases; bases outside gene matches: 14. This CDR3 region has 14 residues. The germline gives CDR1 SGHNT, CDR2 YYREEE (reference sequence). With 60 Vbeta and 13 Jbeta primers, the PCR was carried out. The repertoire was sequenced with immunoSEQ multiplex PCR; TCRdb's copy has only in-frame clones and lacks some. Of tens of thousands of clones in the sample, around three fifths were seen once. The sequenced material came from PBMCs. The rearrangement links TRBV5-4 to TRBJ1-2; 8 positions agree with TRBD1. The receptor comes from a woman aged 40 to 55 in good health and CMV-seropositive. DNA for the CDR3: TGTGCCAGCAGCTTCATGACAGGGGCCGCTCTAAGTACCTTC. It codes for CASSFMTGAALSTF.